This TCR beta chain appears in the sequencing data of a study of T cell changes during pregnancy in multiple sclerosis. Profiling relied on immunoSEQ multiplex PCR, and the TCRdb table lists in-frame clones only, not all of them. The sample lists around 65,000 clones, approximately 91% occurring once. Germline lookup yields CDR1 SNHLY and CDR2 FYNNEI. Trimming left V 3 bases short and J 9 bases short, with 15 bases between. The CDR3 length is 14 residues. Here the sequenced sample was peripheral blood, taken in the first trimester of pregnancy. This receptor was taken from a female donor with multiple sclerosis, enrolled in a pregnancy study. The chain joins TRBV2 to TRBJ2-1; D might be TRBD2 (6 bases). CDR3 sequence reads: CASSEGLSVGEQFF. The CDR3 coding sequence is TGTGCCAGCAGTGAGGGACTTAGTGTCGGTGAGCAGTTCTTC.